This TCR beta chain is drawn from a study of cytomegalovirus exposure and HLA in healthy donors. At the level of the study: HLA-typed donors were the source of 83 million or so unique TCRs held in an early data release.

Researchers ran the PCR with 60 Vbeta and 13 Jbeta primers. Using immunoSEQ multiplex PCR, the repertoire was profiled, and TCRdb retains in-frame clones only, with some absent. The sample records about 140,000 clones, 70% to 85% being singletons. The V end was cut by 5 bases, the J end by 4 bases, with 11 bases between. CDR3 size: 13 residues. From germline, CDR1 is SEHNR and CDR2 FQNEAQ (reference sequence). Concerning this clone: The target antigen is unknown. The same CDR3 also results from other DNA sequences found in this sample.

Study results and caveats: Several V segments, TRBV6-2 and TRBV6-3 among them, could not be told apart and were dropped. The listing of some 170 TCR beta chains classed them as cytomegalovirus-associated. HLA-A and HLA-B allele assignments for most subjects were reportedly predicted accurately using TCR beta sequences.

The V call is TRBV7-9, the J call TRBJ2-5; unclear D gene. This clonotype originated in a man between 35 and 55 years old in good health and CMV-seropositive. Material: PBMCs. The CDR3 region is CASSLNTGETQYF. CDR3 DNA sequence: TGTGCCAGCAGCCTTAATACGGGAGAGACCCAGTACTTC.